Listed below are T cell receptor beta chains from one sample, sequenced in a study of blood T cell repertoires in COVID-19. TCRdb keeps only in-frame clones here, not all; method: immunoSEQ multiplex PCR. The table includes 240,000 or so clones, about three quarters detected once. Source material: peripheral blood. These receptors all come from a woman aged 80 or older with acute or convalescent COVID-19. Each CDR3 is given with its conserved first and last residue. A D gene is named only where the DNA matches it firmly. Size tells how often a clone was seen (once, few, many) or the class of an expanded clone, and some rows leave it out.

d_gene: -
v_gene: TRBV6-4
j_gene: TRBJ1-1
len: 15
abundance: -
CDR3nt: TGTGCCAGCAGTGACGGTCCGCGCGGCAACACTGAAGCTTTCTTT
CDR3aa: CASSDGPRGNTEAFF

d_gene: -
v_gene: TRBV16
j_gene: TRBJ2-5
len: 15
abundance: -
CDR3nt: TGTGCCAGCAGCCAATATACCAGCGCGGTAGAGACCCAGTACTTC
CDR3aa: CASSQYTSAVETQYF

d_gene: TRBD1
v_gene: TRBV5-1
j_gene: TRBJ2-5
len: 15
abundance: -
CDR3nt: TGCGCCAGCAGAAGAGGGGGCGAACCCCAAGAGACCCAGTACTTC
CDR3aa: CASRRGGEPQETQYF

d_gene: TRBD2
v_gene: TRBV4-1
j_gene: TRBJ2-7
len: 15
abundance: few
CDR3nt: TGCGCCAGCAGCCAAGTCCGCGGGGGGCTGGACGAGCAGTACTTC
CDR3aa: CASSQVRGGLDEQYF

d_gene: -
v_gene: TRBV10-3
j_gene: TRBJ1-5
len: 13
abundance: -
CDR3nt: TGTGCCATCGGGTCCGGGGGCAATCAGCCCCAGCATTTT
CDR3aa: CAIGSGGNQPQHF

d_gene: -
v_gene: TRBV30
j_gene: TRBJ1-1
len: 14
abundance: once
CDR3nt: TGTGCCCTCTCCGGAGGGGCCCAGTACACTGAAGCTTTCTTT
CDR3aa: CALSGGAQYTEAFF

d_gene: -
v_gene: TRBV7-8
j_gene: TRBJ1-3
len: 16
abundance: -
CDR3nt: TGTGCCAGCAGCTTCGCTGAGACTGGGTCTGGAAACACCATATATTTT
CDR3aa: CASSFAETGSGNTIYF

d_gene: TRBD2
v_gene: TRBV18
j_gene: TRBJ2-2
len: 17
abundance: -
CDR3nt: TGTGCCAGCTCATCCAATGCGGCGGGGGGGAGCACCGGGGAGCTGTTTTTT
CDR3aa: CASSSNAAGGSTGELFF

d_gene: -
v_gene: TRBV7-3
j_gene: TRBJ1-1
len: 15
abundance: -
CDR3nt: TGTGCCAGCAGCTTAAATCCGGGGGAGAACACTGAAGCTTTCTTT
CDR3aa: CASSLNPGENTEAFF

d_gene: -
v_gene: TRBV2
j_gene: TRBJ1-6
len: 16
abundance: -
CDR3nt: TGTGCCAGCTGCCCCAACCAGGGTCGTTGGAATTCACCCCTCCACTTT
CDR3aa: CASCPNQGRWNSPLHF

d_gene: -
v_gene: TRBV6-1
j_gene: TRBJ1-3
len: 13
abundance: few
CDR3nt: TGTGCCAGCAGTGAACGGAGTGGAAACACCATATATTTT
CDR3aa: CASSERSGNTIYF

d_gene: -
v_gene: TRBV3-1/TRBV3-2
j_gene: TRBJ1-1
len: 13
abundance: few
CDR3nt: TGTGCCAGCAGCCAAGACGGGGGGACTGAAGCTTTCTTT
CDR3aa: CASSQDGGTEAFF

d_gene: -
v_gene: TRBV5-6
j_gene: TRBJ2-3
len: 14
abundance: -
CDR3nt: TGTGCCAGCAGCTTGATGGCACCCTCGGGTACGCAGTATTTT
CDR3aa: CASSLMAPSGTQYF

d_gene: -
v_gene: TRBV7-2
j_gene: TRBJ2-5
len: 13
abundance: -
CDR3nt: TGTGCCAGCAGCTCCTCGGTCCAAGAGACCCAGTACTTC
CDR3aa: CASSSSVQETQYF

d_gene: TRBD1
v_gene: TRBV19
j_gene: TRBJ1-1
len: 13
abundance: few
CDR3nt: TGTGCCAGTGGCAACAGGGGGCGAACTGAAGCTTTCTTT
CDR3aa: CASGNRGRTEAFF

d_gene: -
v_gene: TRBV20-1
j_gene: TRBJ1-3
len: 17
abundance: -
CDR3nt: TGCAGTGCTAGTAGACAGCGATCCCTCCTTTCTGGAAACACCATATATTTT
CDR3aa: CSASRQRSLLSGNTIYF

d_gene: -
v_gene: TRBV3-1/TRBV3-2
j_gene: TRBJ2-7
len: 13
abundance: -
CDR3nt: TGTGCCAGCAGCCAAGCTAGGGGGAACGAGCAGTACTTC
CDR3aa: CASSQARGNEQYF

d_gene: TRBD1
v_gene: TRBV18
j_gene: TRBJ2-5
len: 16
abundance: -
CDR3nt: TGTGCCAGCTCACCGGGACAGGGCTTATCGGAAGAGACCCAGTACTTC
CDR3aa: CASSPGQGLSEETQYF

d_gene: TRBD1
v_gene: TRBV5-1
j_gene: TRBJ1-1
len: 14
abundance: once
CDR3nt: TGCGCCAGCAGACTGACGACAGGGAACATTGAAGCTTTCTTT
CDR3aa: CASRLTTGNIEAFF

d_gene: -
v_gene: TRBV20-1
j_gene: TRBJ2-7
len: 14
abundance: -
CDR3nt: TGCAGTGCTAGTTTTGAACAGGGACCCTACGAGCAGTACTTC
CDR3aa: CSASFEQGPYEQYF

d_gene: -
v_gene: TRBV6-5
j_gene: TRBJ1-5
len: 16
abundance: -
CDR3nt: TGTGCCAGCAGTTCAGGCATTGGAACCATGAATCAGCCCCAGCATTTT
CDR3aa: CASSSGIGTMNQPQHF

d_gene: TRBD1
v_gene: TRBV15
j_gene: TRBJ2-3
len: 15
abundance: -
CDR3nt: TGTGCCACCAGCAGAGATCGAGGGGGCGCAGATACGCAGTATTTT
CDR3aa: CATSRDRGGADTQYF

d_gene: -
v_gene: TRBV6-2/TRBV6-3
j_gene: TRBJ2-7
len: 14
abundance: -
CDR3nt: TGTGCCAGCAGTTACGAGAGGACAAACGACGAGCAGTACTTC
CDR3aa: CASSYERTNDEQYF

d_gene: -
v_gene: TRBV3-1/TRBV3-2
j_gene: TRBJ2-2
len: 14
abundance: -
CDR3nt: TGTGCCAGCAGCCAAGTCCAGAACACCGGGGAGCTGTTTTTT
CDR3aa: CASSQVQNTGELFF

d_gene: TRBD1
v_gene: TRBV3-1/TRBV3-2
j_gene: TRBJ2-2
len: 17
abundance: -
CDR3nt: TGTGCCAGCAGCCAAGGGGGCGGGACAGGGGGCATCGGGGAGCTGTTTTTT
CDR3aa: CASSQGGGTGGIGELFF

d_gene: TRBD2
v_gene: TRBV5-4
j_gene: TRBJ2-5
len: 16
abundance: -
CDR3nt: TGTGCCAGCAGCTTGCTCAGCGGGAGGCGCCAAGAGACCCAGTACTTC
CDR3aa: CASSLLSGRRQETQYF

d_gene: -
v_gene: TRBV4-1
j_gene: TRBJ2-7
len: 13
abundance: -
CDR3nt: TGCGCCAGCAGCCAAGACAGCTCCTACGAGCAGTACTTC
CDR3aa: CASSQDSSYEQYF

d_gene: TRBD1
v_gene: TRBV12-5
j_gene: TRBJ2-2
len: 16
abundance: -
CDR3nt: TGTGCTAGTGGCACGGACAGGGCGGCTCTTACCGGGGAGCTGTTTTTT
CDR3aa: CASGTDRAALTGELFF

d_gene: TRBD2
v_gene: TRBV6-5
j_gene: TRBJ2-5
len: 15
abundance: -
CDR3nt: TGTGCCAGCAGACTCGGCGGGGGGGCCCATGAGACCCAGTACTTC
CDR3aa: CASRLGGGAHETQYF

d_gene: -
v_gene: TRBV11-1
j_gene: TRBJ2-1
len: 14
abundance: -
CDR3nt: TGTGCCAGCAGTCGAGACAGGTCCTACAATGAGCAGTTCTTC
CDR3aa: CASSRDRSYNEQFF

d_gene: TRBD1
v_gene: TRBV5-1
j_gene: TRBJ2-3
len: 16
abundance: -
CDR3nt: TGCGCCAGCAGAACCGGGACAGGGAGCGACACAGATACGCAGTATTTT
CDR3aa: CASRTGTGSDTDTQYF

d_gene: TRBD2
v_gene: TRBV7-2
j_gene: TRBJ2-1
len: 14
abundance: -
CDR3nt: TGTGCCAGCAGCTTAGGGCTAGCGGGGGGGGAGCAGTTCTTC
CDR3aa: CASSLGLAGGEQFF

d_gene: TRBD1
v_gene: TRBV2
j_gene: TRBJ2-3
len: 14
abundance: -
CDR3nt: TGTGCCAGCAAGTGGCAGGGGGCCACAGATACGCAGTATTTT
CDR3aa: CASKWQGATDTQYF

d_gene: -
v_gene: TRBV6-2/TRBV6-3
j_gene: TRBJ1-1
len: 14
abundance: -
CDR3nt: TGTGCCAGCAGCCCCCCGGGAGGGAAGGCTGAAGCTTTCTTT
CDR3aa: CASSPPGGKAEAFF

d_gene: -
v_gene: TRBV25-1
j_gene: TRBJ1-4
len: 14
abundance: few
CDR3nt: TGTGCCAGCGGACCGGGGGGTGGTAATGAAAAACTGTTTTTT
CDR3aa: CASGPGGGNEKLFF

d_gene: TRBD1
v_gene: TRBV6-5
j_gene: TRBJ1-4
len: 14
abundance: -
CDR3nt: TGTGCCAGCAGTACAGGGGAAATTGGTGAAAAACTGTTTTTT
CDR3aa: CASSTGEIGEKLFF

d_gene: TRBD1
v_gene: TRBV18
j_gene: TRBJ1-3
len: 19
abundance: -
CDR3nt: TGTGCCAGCTCACCAACCGGGACAGGGAGACAGAGATCTGGAAACACCATATATTTT
CDR3aa: CASSPTGTGRQRSGNTIYF

d_gene: TRBD2
v_gene: TRBV9
j_gene: TRBJ2-5
len: 14
abundance: once
CDR3nt: TGTGCCAGCAGCGTTTCGGGGGGGCCAGAGACCCAGTACTTC
CDR3aa: CASSVSGGPETQYF

d_gene: -
v_gene: TRBV29-1
j_gene: TRBJ2-7
len: 11
abundance: few
CDR3nt: TGCAGCGTACGGGACACCTACGAGCAGTACTTC
CDR3aa: CSVRDTYEQYF

d_gene: -
v_gene: TRBV6-6
j_gene: TRBJ2-7
len: 15
abundance: -
CDR3nt: TGTGCCAGCAGGGGAAGTAAGGGGATTTCCTACGAGCAGTACTTC
CDR3aa: CASRGSKGISYEQYF